These 9 T cell receptor beta chains came from one sample sequenced in a study of T-cell memory formation after mild COVID-19 listed by TCRdb under 2021. Library method: 5' RACE. Sequencing used an Illumina NovaSeq 6000. The public reads were quality trimmed at Q25 with fastp and then assembled into clones with MiXCR by TCRdb, keeping productive beta chains. Every CDR3 protein is listed once, alongside the most common genes and DNA of its rows. This sample holds roughly 130,000 distinct CDR3 sequences; more than 15% were observed only once. The top ten clones comprise over 4% of the sample. Sequenced sample: PBMCs or a T cell subset sorted from them (not recorded which). The receptor set was obtained from a man aged 18-30 years who had mild COVID-19 (a few samples of this study predate the infection). The sample titles of this study are shuffled in the database, so cell type and time point are left out; the donor was told from shared clones.

There are a few counts of this clonotype. One end of the junction does not line up with germline, which may come from a read error. This sequence joins TRBV7-2 and TRBJ2-3, with D unclear. The CDR3 is 14 amino acids. Germline CDR1 and CDR2: SGHTA and FQGNSA. The CDR3 DNA follows: TGTGCCAGCAGCTTAAGCAGCCGCACGGATACGCAGTATTTT. Encoded protein: CASSLSSRTDTQYF.

This clonotype came up a few times. V and J are TRBV10-3 and TRBJ2-1, with 9 bases aligning to TRBD2. V lost 5 bases and J lost 8; bases outside the gene matches: 4. The CDR3 has 13 amino acids. CDR1 is ENHRY, CDR2 SYGVKD, per germline. CDR3 DNA sequence: TGTGCCATCAGTAGCGGGGGGCGGGATGAGCAGTTCTTC. Translation: CAISSGGRDEQFF.

V usage is TRBV4-3 and J usage is TRBJ2-7, with 10 bases aligning to TRBD1. Germline V lookup: CDR1 LGHNA, CDR2 YSLEER. The CDR3 covers 16 residues. The V gene end was trimmed by 4 bases and the J gene end by 3 bases; junction bases not matched to a gene: 9. CDR3 in DNA: TGCGCCAGCAGCCCGGTGGGGACAGGGGTTTTCTACGAGCAGTACTTC. Translated: CASSPVGTGVFYEQYF.

The rearrangement uses TRBV10-1 and TRBJ2-5; 7 positions match TRBD1. The germline V gene has CDR1 WNHNN and CDR2 SYGVQD (reference sequence). This CDR3 has 15 amino acids. With 5 bases clipped from V and 0 bases from J, the junction kept 6 bases outside the gene matches. The CDR3 DNA reads as TGCGCCAGCAGTACACGGACAGGCAACCAAGAGACCCAGTACTTC. Its protein product is CASSTRTGNQETQYF.

This clonotype was observed many times. This rearrangement joins TRBV10-3 to TRBJ2-3; tentatively, D is TRBD1 (6 bases). Between the trimmed V and J ends, which lost 5 bases and 0 bases, there was a span of 12 bases. CDR3 size: 15 residues. CDR1 is ENHRY, CDR2 SYGVKD, per germline. Here the CDR3 reads CAISTGTTSTDTQYF. The CDR3 DNA follows: TGTGCCATCAGTACTGGGACAACTAGCACAGATACGCAGTATTTT.

This clonotype was counted a single time. The V call is TRBV5-4, the J call TRBJ2-2; D not certain. The CDR3 length is 17 residues. V gave up 4 bases and J gave up 0 bases, with 16 bases separating them. Per the germline V gene, CDR1 is SGHNT and CDR2 is YYREEE (reference sequence). In DNA form, the CDR3 reads TGTGCCAGCAGCCCCAGAAGGGAAAACGCGAACACCGGGGAGCTGTTTTTT. Translated, it gives CASSPRRENANTGELFF.

Only a few counts were recorded for this clonotype. The genes are TRBV6-2 or TRBV6-3 and TRBJ2-1; 9 bases map to TRBD1. Germline V gene data show CDR1 as MNHEY and CDR2 as SVGEGT. This CDR3 region has 17 residues. The junction had 8 bases not matched to a gene; V was cut back by 2 bases and J by 3 bases. In DNA, the CDR3 is TGTGCCAGCAGTTACACGGACCCGGGACAGGGCTACAATGAGCAGTTCTTC. Protein product: CASSYTDPGQGYNEQFF.

This clonotype occurred many times. J is TRBJ1-5 and V is TRBV4-1; 8 bases are shared with TRBD1. This CDR3 is 16 amino acids long. Trimming cost V 2 bases and J 7 bases; bases outside gene matches: 10. Germline CDR1 MGHRA, CDR2 YSYEKL. In DNA, the CDR3 is TGCGCCAGCAGCCAATTCGCGGACAGGGCGGAACAGCCCCAGCATTTT. Translation gives CASSQFADRAEQPQHF.

The chain links TRBV7-2 to TRBJ2-1; no clear D gene. CDR1 SGHTA and CDR2 FQGNSA come from the germline V gene. The CDR3 is 14 residues long. V gave up 1 base and J gave up 7 bases, with 11 bases separating them. DNA for the CDR3: TGTGCCAGCAGCTTAGTGGCGGTTGGGAATGAGCAGTTCTTC. Translated: CASSLVAVGNEQFF. Full variable domain (rest looked up from reference TRBV7-2 and TRBJ2-1): GAGVSQSPSNKVTEKGKDVELRCDPISGHTALYWYRQSLGQGLEFLIYFQGNSAPDKSGLPSDRFSAERTGGSVSTLTIQRTQQEDSAVYLCASSLVAVGNEQFFGPGTRLTVL.